The source of this TCR beta chain is a study of shared clonotypes between healthy human individuals. Findings and caveats of the study: Clonotypes which were not shared had lower generation probabilities than clonotypes that all four donors shared.

Produced via immunoSEQ multiplex PCR; TCRdb's table is partial and in-frame only. The table has more than 2 million clones, approximately 94% seen once; the top ten hold 0.9% to 1.4%. This CDR3 contains 15 residues. Germline V gene lookup returns CDR1 SGHAT and CDR2 FQNNGV. V lost 5 bases and J lost 2, with 16 bases in between. Naive-designated CD8 cells lacked CD45RO, were positively enriched for CCR7, and omitted terminally differentiated effector memory CD45RA+ cells. Notes on this clone: Its specificity is unknown.

The rearrangement links TRBV11-2 to TRBJ2-7; D possibly corresponds to TRBD1 (7 bases). The clonotype comes from a young man in good health. Sequences were obtained from naive CD8+ T cells sorted from blood. This CDR3 is CASSPGGDRAYEQYF. CDR3 DNA: TGTGCCAGCAGCCCCGGGGGCGACAGGGCCTACGAGCAGTACTTC.